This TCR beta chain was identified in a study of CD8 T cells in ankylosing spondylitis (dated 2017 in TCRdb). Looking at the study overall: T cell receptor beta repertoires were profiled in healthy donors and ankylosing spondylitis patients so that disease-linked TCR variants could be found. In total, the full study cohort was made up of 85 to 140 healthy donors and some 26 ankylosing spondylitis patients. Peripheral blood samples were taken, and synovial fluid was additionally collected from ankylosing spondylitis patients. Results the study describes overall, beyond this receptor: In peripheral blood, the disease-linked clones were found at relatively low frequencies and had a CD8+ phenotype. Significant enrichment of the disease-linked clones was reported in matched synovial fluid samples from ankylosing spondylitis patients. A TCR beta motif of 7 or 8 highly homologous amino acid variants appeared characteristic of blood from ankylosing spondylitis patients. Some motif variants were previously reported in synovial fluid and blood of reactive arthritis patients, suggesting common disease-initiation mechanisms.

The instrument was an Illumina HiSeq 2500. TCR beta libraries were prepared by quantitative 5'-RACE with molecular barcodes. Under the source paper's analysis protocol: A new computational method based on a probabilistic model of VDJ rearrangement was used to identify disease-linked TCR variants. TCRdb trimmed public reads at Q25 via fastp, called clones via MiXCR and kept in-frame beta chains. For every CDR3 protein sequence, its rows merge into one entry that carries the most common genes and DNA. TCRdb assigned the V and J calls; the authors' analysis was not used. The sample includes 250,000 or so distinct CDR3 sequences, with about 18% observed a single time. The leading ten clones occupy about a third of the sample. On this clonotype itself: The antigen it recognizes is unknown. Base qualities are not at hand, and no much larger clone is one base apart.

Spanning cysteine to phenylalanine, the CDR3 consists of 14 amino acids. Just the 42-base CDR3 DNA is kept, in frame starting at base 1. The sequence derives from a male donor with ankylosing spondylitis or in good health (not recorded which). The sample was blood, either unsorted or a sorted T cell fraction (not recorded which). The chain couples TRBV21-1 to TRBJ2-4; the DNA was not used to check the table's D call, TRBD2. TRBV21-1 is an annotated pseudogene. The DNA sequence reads TGTGCCAGCAGCAAAGCCGGGGGGAGGGACACTCAGTACTTC. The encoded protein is CASSKAGGRDTQYF.